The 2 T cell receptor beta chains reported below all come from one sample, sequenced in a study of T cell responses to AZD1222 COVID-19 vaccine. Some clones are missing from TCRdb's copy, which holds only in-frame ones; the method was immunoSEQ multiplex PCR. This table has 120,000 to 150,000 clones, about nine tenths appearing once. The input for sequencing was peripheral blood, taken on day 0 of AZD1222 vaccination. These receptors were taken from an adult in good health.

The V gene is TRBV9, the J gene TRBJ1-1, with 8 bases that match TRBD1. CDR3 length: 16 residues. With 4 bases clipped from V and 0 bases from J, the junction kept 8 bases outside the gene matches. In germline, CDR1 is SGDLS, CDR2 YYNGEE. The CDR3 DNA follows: TGTGCCAGCAGCTCAGGACAGGGACAAATGAACACTGAAGCTTTCTTT. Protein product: CASSSGQGQMNTEAFF.

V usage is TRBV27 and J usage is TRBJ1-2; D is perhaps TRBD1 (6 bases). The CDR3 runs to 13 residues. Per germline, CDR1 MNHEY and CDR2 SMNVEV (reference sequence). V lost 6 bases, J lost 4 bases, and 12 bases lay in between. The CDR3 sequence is CASSLGHLYGYTF. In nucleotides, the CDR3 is TGTGCCAGCAGCCTGGGACACCTCTATGGCTACACCTTC.